Sequencing of this T cell receptor beta chain was carried out in a study of cytomegalovirus exposure and HLA in healthy donors. A remark on this clone: Its antigen remains unknown.

Study-wide results and limits: Listed as cytomegalovirus-associated were around 160 TCR beta chains.

TCRdb keeps only in-frame clones here, not all; method: immunoSEQ multiplex PCR. The table records hundreds of thousands of clones, roughly 87% of them present only once. The origin of this receptor is a woman aged 30 to 39 in good health and CMV-seronegative. The specimen was PBMCs.

In DNA form, the CDR3 reads TGCGCCAGCAGCTTGGTCGCTCTCACCGGGGAGCTGTTTTTT. This translates into CASSLVALTGELFF. The chain uses TRBV5-1 and TRBJ2-2, with D hard to call. Trimming stripped 0 bases from V and 4 bases from J, with 7 bases between. The CDR3 has 14 amino acids. Germline assignment: CDR1 SGHRS and CDR2 YFSETQ.